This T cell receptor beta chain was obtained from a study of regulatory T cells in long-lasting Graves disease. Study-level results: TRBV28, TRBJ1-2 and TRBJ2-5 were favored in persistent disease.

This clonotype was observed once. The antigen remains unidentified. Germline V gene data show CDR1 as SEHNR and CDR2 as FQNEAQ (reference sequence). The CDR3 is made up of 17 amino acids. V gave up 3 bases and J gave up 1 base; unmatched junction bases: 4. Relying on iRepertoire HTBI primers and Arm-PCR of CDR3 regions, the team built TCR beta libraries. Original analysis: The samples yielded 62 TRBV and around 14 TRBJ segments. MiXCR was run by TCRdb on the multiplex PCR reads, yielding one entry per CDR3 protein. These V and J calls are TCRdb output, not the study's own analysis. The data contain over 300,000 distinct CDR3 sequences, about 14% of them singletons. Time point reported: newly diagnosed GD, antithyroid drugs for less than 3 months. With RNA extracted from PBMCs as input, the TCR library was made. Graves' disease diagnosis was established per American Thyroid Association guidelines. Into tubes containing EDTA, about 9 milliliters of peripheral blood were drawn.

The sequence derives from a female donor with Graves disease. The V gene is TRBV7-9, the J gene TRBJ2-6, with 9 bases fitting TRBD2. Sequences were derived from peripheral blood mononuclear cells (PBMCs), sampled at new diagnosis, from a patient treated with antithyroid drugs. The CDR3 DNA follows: TGTGCCAGCAGCTTGTCTAGCGGGATATCTGGGGCCAACGTCCTGACTTTC. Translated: CASSLSSGISGANVLTF.